The clone carrying this T cell receptor (beta chain) has ten or more counts. The sequence runs out 3 residues before the end of the CDR3; the remainder is reconstructed from the germline J gene. The V gene end was trimmed by 4 bases and the J gene end by 8 bases; junction bases not matched to a gene: 12. The germline gives CDR1 SNHLY, CDR2 FYNNEI. CDR3 length: 16 amino acids. The data were obtained in a study of T cell clonality in common variable immunodeficiency. The assay was immunoSEQ multiplex PCR, and TCRdb's table has in-frame clones only and misses some. Listed for the sample are 45,000 to 55,000 clones, none seen a single time.

V is TRBV2 and J is TRBJ2-4; 9 bases line up with TRBD1. This receptor was identified in a person aged 18 to 70 in good health. The specimen sequenced was peripheral blood mononuclear cells. This CDR3 is CASSGAGTGKRYIQYF. Incomplete CDR3 DNA: TGTGCCAGCAGTGGGGCCGGGACAGGGAAAAGGTACATT.